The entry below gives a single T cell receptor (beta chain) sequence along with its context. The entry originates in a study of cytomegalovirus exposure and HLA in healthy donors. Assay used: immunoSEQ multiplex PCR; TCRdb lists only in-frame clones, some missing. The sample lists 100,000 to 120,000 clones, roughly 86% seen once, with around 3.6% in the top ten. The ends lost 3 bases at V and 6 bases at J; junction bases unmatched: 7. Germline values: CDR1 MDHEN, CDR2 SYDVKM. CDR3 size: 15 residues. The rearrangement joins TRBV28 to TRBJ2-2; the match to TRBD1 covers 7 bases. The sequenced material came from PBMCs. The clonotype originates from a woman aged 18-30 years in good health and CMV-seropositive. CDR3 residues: CASSFPHRGSGELFF. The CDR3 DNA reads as TGTGCCAGCAGTTTTCCCCACAGGGGTTCCGGGGAGCTGTTTTTT.